The clone carrying this T cell receptor beta chain was seen repeatedly, ten times or more. The antigen is undetermined. The data stem from a study of T-cell reconstitution after alpha-beta-depleted transplantation in children. Study results and limitations: Surviving recipient T cells and intrathymic progenitors accounted for some patients' high TCRbeta diversity at day 60. Fresh T-cell production supplied most of the T-cell counts and diversity seen one year after transplant. In patients about two months after transplant, alpha-beta T cells reportedly arose from several hundred expanded graft clones.

Unique molecular identifiers were used to barcode this TCRbeta library. A single record per CDR3 protein comes from TCRdb applying MiXCR to the PCR reads. The profile shows about 110,000 distinct CDR3 sequences, approximately 6% of them singletons. The CDR3 totals 14 residues. Germline V CDR1 and CDR2: DFQATT, SNEGSKA (reference sequence). Trimming pared 4 bases from V and 4 bases from J, leaving 16 bases between. The material sequenced was PBMCs, mostly from graft donor cells, taken 360 days after TCRalphabeta/CD19-depleted stem cell transplant. The V gene is TRBV20-1, the J gene TRBJ2-5; D might be TRBD2 (5 bases). The sequence was collected from a male patient aged 2 to 10 who had a stem cell transplant for acute lymphoblastic leukemia, so the T cells may come from the graft donor. The CDR3 DNA reads TGCAGTGCTACGAATCGGGGAAATGGAGAGACCCAGTACTTC. Amino acid sequence: CSATNRGNGETQYF.